The 20 T cell receptor beta chains below come from one sample, sequenced in a study of spatial heterogeneity in lung cancer. Stated time point: blood at routine non-recurrence follow-up after resection. A single record per CDR3 protein comes from TCRdb applying MiXCR to the 5' RACE reads. This repertoire shows over 45,000 distinct CDR3 sequences, approximately 12% found once; its top ten account for about 30%. Specimen: PBMCs, collected at follow-up. These receptors were taken from a male donor with early-stage non-small cell lung cancer.

This clonotype was found a few times. This chain uses TRBV12-3 or TRBV12-4 with TRBJ2-7; 11 bases line up with TRBD1. The CDR3 has 14 residues. J lost 6 bases, V lost 7 bases, and 8 bases had no gene match. The CDR3 loop is CASTGTGGPSEQYF. DNA for the CDR3: TGTGCCAGCACCGGGACAGGGGGGCCTAGCGAGCAGTACTTC.

V and J are TRBV7-2 and TRBJ1-2, with TRBD1 matching 8 bases. Germline V lookup: CDR1 SGHTA, CDR2 FQGNSA. Trimming removed 4 bases from V and 5 bases from J; junction bases left unmatched: 3. The CDR3 spans 13 residues. In DNA, the CDR3 is TGTGCCAGCAGCTCGACAGGGGTTTATGGCTACACCTTC. Translation gives CASSSTGVYGYTF.

Ten or more counts support this clonotype. V and J are TRBV12-3 or TRBV12-4 and TRBJ1-2; D remains ambiguous. Between the trimmed V and J ends, which lost 4 bases and 5 bases, there was a span of 8 bases. CDR3 length equals 12 residues. CDR3 DNA sequence: TGTGCCAGCAGTTCCGGAGAGTATGGCTACACCTTC. This gives the protein CASSSGEYGYTF.

The table lists this clonotype with many counts. CDR3 loop: CATRWNSGNTIYF. In DNA form, the CDR3 reads TGTGCCACCCGGTGGAACTCTGGAAACACCATATATTTT. The chain is built from TRBV28 and TRBJ1-3; unclear D gene. CDR1 is MDHEN and CDR2 is SYDVKM in the germline V gene. The CDR3 length is 13 residues. The V end was cut by 10 bases, the J end by 0 bases, with 10 bases between.

This clonotype has a handful of counts. The chain carries TRBV4-3 and TRBJ2-7; D uncertain. Germline CDR1 LGHNA, CDR2 YSLEER. The CDR3 has 16 residues. V lost 0 bases and J 2 bases, leaving 14 bases between the germline ends. The CDR3 DNA sequence: TGCGCCAGCAGCCAAGATAGTACGGGTACCGCCTACGAGCAGTACTTC. This codes for CASSQDSTGTAYEQYF.

The sample holds a few counts of this clonotype. The chain uses TRBV5-1 and TRBJ1-1, with D unclear. CDR3 length equals 13 residues. Trimming pared 0 bases from V and 6 bases from J, leaving 9 bases between. In germline, CDR1 is SGHRS, CDR2 YFSETQ. This CDR3 is CASSLGTDAEAFF. In DNA, the CDR3 is TGCGCCAGCAGCTTGGGGACGGATGCTGAAGCTTTCTTT.

This clonotype was counted only a few times. The chain recombines TRBV20-1 with TRBJ2-7; D is perhaps TRBD1 or TRBD2 (5 bases each). CDR3 size: 15 residues. The germline gives CDR1 DFQATT, CDR2 SNEGSKA (reference sequence). V was pared by 3 bases and J by 9 bases, with 24 bases between. CDR3 bases: TGCAGTGCTAGCCCCAGGGACGCGGCGACGATAGGGCAGTACTTC. Encoded protein: CSASPRDAATIGQYF.

This clonotype was counted many times. The DNA of the CDR3 is TGCGCCAGCAGCCAAGAGTTGGGGCTGAACACTGAAGCTTTCTTT. Residues: CASSQELGLNTEAFF. This chain joins TRBV4-3 and TRBJ1-1, with D possibly matching TRBD1 (5 bases). From germline, CDR1 is LGHNA and CDR2 YSLEER. The CDR3 is 15 amino acids. The germline V and J ends were trimmed by 0 bases and 0 bases, with 8 bases remaining between them.

Only a few counts were recorded for this clonotype. V usage is TRBV30 and J usage is TRBJ1-1; D uncertain. Trimming left V 4 bases short and J 4 bases short, with 10 bases between. Per the germline V gene, CDR1 is GTSNPN and CDR2 is SVGIG (reference sequence). There are 12 residues in the CDR3. The CDR3 DNA reads as TGTGCCTGGAAGGGTCCCGGCACTGAAGCTTTCTTT. The encoded protein is CAWKGPGTEAFF. Supplemented by reference TRBV30 and TRBJ1-1, the full variable domain reads SQTIHQWPATLVQPVGSPLSLECTVEGTSNPNLYWYRQAAGRGLQLLFYSVGIGQISSEVPQNLSASRPQDRQFILSSKKLLLSDSGFYLCAWKGPGTEAFFGQGTRLTVV.

This clonotype was detected ten times or more. The genes are TRBV3-1 and TRBJ2-2; D gene ambiguous. This CDR3 is built from 14 residues. The ends were cut back, 0 bases at V and 7 bases at J, with 9 bases in the middle. Germline V gives CDR1 LGHDT, CDR2 YNNKEL (reference sequence). The CDR3 loop is CASSQDVSGGELFF. The CDR3 DNA reads TGTGCCAGCAGCCAAGATGTTTCGGGCGGGGAGCTGTTTTTT.

This clonotype was found many times. The rearrangement links TRBV3-1 to TRBJ1-4, with D tentatively TRBD1 (5 bases). CDR1 is LGHDT, CDR2 YNNKEL, per germline (reference sequence). This CDR3 has 16 amino acids. V was clipped by 1 base and J by 8 bases, with 17 bases between them. In nucleotides, the CDR3 is TGTGCCAGCAGCCAAGCAACCCCCAGGGAAGGGGAAAAACTGTTTTTT. This encodes CASSQATPREGEKLFF.

This clonotype was detected many times. The chain links TRBV7-9 to TRBJ1-4, with 7 bases fitting TRBD1. The CDR3 covers 16 residues. Germline CDR1 reads SEHNR; CDR2 reads FQNEAQ (reference sequence). J gave up 0 bases and V 4 bases, and 5 bases lay outside the gene matches. CDR3 in amino acids: CASSWQGGTTNEKLFF. CDR3 DNA: TGTGCCAGCAGCTGGCAGGGGGGGACAACTAATGAAAAACTGTTTTTT.

In its sample, this clonotype was seen a few times. The rearrangement joins TRBV5-1 to TRBJ2-1, with D hard to call. Trimming left V 3 bases short and J 0 bases short, with 10 bases between. Germline CDR1 SGHRS, CDR2 YFSETQ. The CDR3 covers 15 residues. The CDR3 region is CASSYDGSSYNEQFF. In nucleotides, the CDR3 is TGCGCCAGCAGCTACGACGGTAGCTCCTACAATGAGCAGTTCTTC.

The J gene is TRBJ1-5, the V gene TRBV4-3; D is possibly TRBD1 (5 bases). Trimming removed 0 bases from V and 7 bases from J, with 13 bases in between. CDR1 is LGHNA, CDR2 YSLEER, per germline. This CDR3 region has 15 residues. For the CDR3, the DNA is TGCGCCAGCAGCCAAGATAGGCAGGGACGGCAGCCCCAGCATTTT. Protein: CASSQDRQGRQPQHF.

This clonotype occurred many times. The rearrangement links TRBV4-3 to TRBJ2-4; D possibly corresponds to TRBD1 (6 bases). Germline loops: CDR1 LGHNA, CDR2 YSLEER. The CDR3 length is 16 residues. V lost 3 bases to trimming and J lost 3 bases, with 15 bases between them. CDR3 region: CASSQLYRDVKNIQYF. The CDR3 coding sequence is TGCGCCAGCAGCCAGTTGTACAGGGATGTCAAAAACATTCAGTACTTC.

This clonotype was observed a handful of times. V gene TRBV7-2 combines with J gene TRBJ2-7; D gene ambiguous. The V and J ends lost 5 bases and 7 bases respectively, with 18 bases between them. This CDR3 has 14 residues. Germline V CDR1 and CDR2: SGHTA, FQGNSA. CDR3 region: CASSLQPDVEEQYF. The CDR3 DNA is TGTGCCAGCAGCCTCCAACCCGATGTTGAAGAGCAGTACTTC.

The rearrangement uses TRBV7-2 and TRBJ2-7, with no clear D. CDR3 length equals 14 residues. The V end was cut by 5 bases, the J end by 3 bases, with 14 bases between. CDR1 and CDR2 from the germline V gene are SGHTA and FQGNSA. The CDR3 sequence is CASSLNRLNYEQYF. In nucleotides, the CDR3 is TGTGCCAGCAGCCTGAATCGGTTGAACTACGAGCAGTACTTC.

In this sample, this clonotype turned up many times. The chain has TRBV4-3 and TRBJ1-4; 9 bases agree with TRBD1. From germline, CDR1 is LGHNA and CDR2 YSLEER. CDR3 length: 17 amino acids. V lost 0 bases to trimming and J lost 8 bases; unmatched junction nucleotides: 10. CDR3 coding DNA: TGCGCCAGCAGCCAAGAGCTAACCGGGACAGGGCGCGAAAAACTGTTTTTT. This sequence encodes CASSQELTGTGREKLFF.

J is TRBJ1-2 and V is TRBV6-1; D is perhaps TRBD1 (5 bases). CDR1 and CDR2 (germline): MNHNS, SASEGT. CDR3 length: 12 amino acids. The V end was cut by 8 bases, the J end by 4 bases, with 11 bases between. CDR3 amino acids: CASHQGSYGYTF. The CDR3 region has the DNA TGTGCCAGCCACCAGGGATCCTATGGCTACACCTTC.

This clonotype was counted many times. The V gene is TRBV18, the J gene TRBJ2-5; 10 nucleotides agree with TRBD2. J gave up 2 bases and V 1 base, and 4 bases lay outside the gene matches. Germline values: CDR1 KGHSH, CDR2 LQKENI. This CDR3 has 16 residues. CDR3 DNA sequence: TGTGCCAGCTCACCACGGGGACTAGCGCGACAAGAGACCCAGTACTTC. Residues: CASSPRGLARQETQYF.